This T cell receptor beta chain came from a study of T-cell memory formation after mild COVID-19 listed by TCRdb under 2021. Regarding the research as a whole: TCR sequence clusters from the two donors were largely donor specific. T-cell clones expanding and contracting after mild COVID-19 in two donors were tracked by longitudinal TCRalpha and TCRbeta repertoire sequencing. Two young, previously healthy adult volunteers, one female and one male, were included in the cohort.

As regards this clonotype: No cognate antigen has been identified for it. No base qualities exist here, and no much larger clone lies one base off it.

V loses 4 bases, J loses 0 bases, and the germline ends lie 16 bases apart. The CDR3 holds 15 amino acids from the cysteine to the phenylalanine. The kept DNA is CDR3 alone, 45 bases in frame from the first base. In the germline V gene, CDR1 corresponds to SQVTM and CDR2 to ANQGSEA. Ficoll-Paque density gradient centrifugation was the method used to isolate PBMCs. For sequencing, an Illumina NovaSeq 6000 was employed. cDNA libraries for TCRalpha and TCRbeta were prepared by 5'RACE using constant-segment primers, with sample barcodes and unique molecular identifiers added. RNA was extracted from every sample with Trizol reagent. Libraries were amplified in two PCR steps, with a second sample barcode and Illumina TruSeq adapters added in the second step. Sequencing of libraries was performed on an Illumina NovaSeq with 2 x 150 bp paired-end reads. On the authors' methods: The reads were demultiplexed and collapsed into UMI-guided consensus sequences using migec v1.2.7. Using mixcr v2.1.11, the UMI consensuses were aligned to TRA and TRB V and J templates and assembled into clonotypes. A clonotype was counted as expanded or contracted only when both edgeR and NoisET called the clonotype significant, with the noise models trained on biological replicates. For edgeR calls, the cutoffs were a false discovery rate-adjusted p below 0.01 and a log2 fold-change threshold of 1. As an exploratory analysis of dynamics, PCA with hierarchical clustering was applied to max-normalized trajectories of the 1000 most abundant clonotypes. Separately sequenced CD4+ and CD8+ repertoires were used to assign a CD4 or CD8 phenotype to each responding clone. TCRdb reworked the public reads: Q25 trimming with fastp, MiXCR clone assembly, productive beta chains retained. Identical CDR3 proteins give one entry, which carries the most common genes and DNA. These V and J calls are TCRdb output, not the study's own analysis. This sample lists about 430,000 distinct CDR3 sequences; roughly 26% were detected once. Of the sample, about 8.7% falls within the top ten clones.

Findings and caveats that apply to the study as a whole: Contracting CD4+ clones turned up mainly in the CM and EM memory subsets, whereas EMRA was where CD8+ clones were enriched. The study included only two mild cases, and larger cohorts that include severe cases with pre-infection samples were judged to be necessary. Whether the second-wave clones peaking on day 37 were SARS-CoV-2 specific was not confirmed. Clones contracting from day 15 to 85 had balanced CD4/CD8 phenotypes, while a second wave expanding from day 15 to 37 was biased towards CD4+. The detection of some responding clones in pre-infection memory suggests that pre-existing cross-reactive memory T cells joined the SARS-CoV-2 response.

The V and J segments used are TRBV29-1 and TRBJ2-7; the D segment could be TRBD2, given 6 matching bases. Sample: PBMCs or a T cell subset sorted from them (not recorded which). This receptor was identified in an adult woman who had mild COVID-19 (a few samples of this study predate the infection). The sample titles of this study are shuffled in the database, so cell type and time point are left out; the donor was told from shared clones. The nucleotides are TGCAGCGTTGTGGGACTGAATCCCCACTCCTACGAGCAGTACTTC. It encodes CSVVGLNPHSYEQYF.